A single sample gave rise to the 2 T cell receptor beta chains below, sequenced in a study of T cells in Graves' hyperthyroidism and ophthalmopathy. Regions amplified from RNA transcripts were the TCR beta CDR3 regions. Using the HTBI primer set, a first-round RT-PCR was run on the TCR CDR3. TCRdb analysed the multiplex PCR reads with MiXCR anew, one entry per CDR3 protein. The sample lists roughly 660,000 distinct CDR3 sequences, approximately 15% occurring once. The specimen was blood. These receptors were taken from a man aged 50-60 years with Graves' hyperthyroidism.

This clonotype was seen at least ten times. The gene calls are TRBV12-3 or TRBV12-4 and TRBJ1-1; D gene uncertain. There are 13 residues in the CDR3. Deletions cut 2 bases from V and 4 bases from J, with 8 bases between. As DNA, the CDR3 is TGTGCCAGCAGTTTAATGGATCTCACTGAAGCTTTCTTT. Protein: CASSLMDLTEAFF.

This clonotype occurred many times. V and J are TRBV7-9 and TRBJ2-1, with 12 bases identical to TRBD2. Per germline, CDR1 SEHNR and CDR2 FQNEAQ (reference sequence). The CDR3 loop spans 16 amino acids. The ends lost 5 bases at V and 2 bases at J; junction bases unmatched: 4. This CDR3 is CASSGRTSGTYNEQFF. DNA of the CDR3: TGTGCCAGCAGCGGGCGGACTAGCGGGACCTACAATGAGCAGTTCTTC. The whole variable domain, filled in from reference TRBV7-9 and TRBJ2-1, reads DTGVSQNPRHKITKRGQNVTFRCDPISEHNRLYWYRQTLGQGPEFLTYFQNEAQLEKSRLLSDRFSAERPKGSFSTLEIQRTEQGDSAMYLCASSGRTSGTYNEQFFGPGTRLTVL.